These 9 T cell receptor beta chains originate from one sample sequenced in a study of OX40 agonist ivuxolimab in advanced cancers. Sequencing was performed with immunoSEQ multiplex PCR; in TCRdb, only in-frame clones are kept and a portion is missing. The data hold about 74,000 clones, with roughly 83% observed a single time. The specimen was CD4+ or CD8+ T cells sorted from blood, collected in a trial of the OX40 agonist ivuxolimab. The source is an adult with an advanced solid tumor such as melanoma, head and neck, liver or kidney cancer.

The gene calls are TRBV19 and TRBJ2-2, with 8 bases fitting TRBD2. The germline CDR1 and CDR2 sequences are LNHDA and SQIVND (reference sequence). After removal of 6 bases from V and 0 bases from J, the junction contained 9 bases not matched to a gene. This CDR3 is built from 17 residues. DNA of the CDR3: TGTGCCAGTAGGAGGGGGTTGGGACTAGCGAACACCGGGGAGCTGTTTTTT. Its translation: CASRRGLGLANTGELFF.

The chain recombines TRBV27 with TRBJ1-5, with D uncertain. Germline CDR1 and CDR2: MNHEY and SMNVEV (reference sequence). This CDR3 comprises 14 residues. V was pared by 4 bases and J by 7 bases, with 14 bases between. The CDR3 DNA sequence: TGTGCCAGCAGTTCCTCGATGGAATGGCAGCCCCAGCATTTT. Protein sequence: CASSSSMEWQPQHF.

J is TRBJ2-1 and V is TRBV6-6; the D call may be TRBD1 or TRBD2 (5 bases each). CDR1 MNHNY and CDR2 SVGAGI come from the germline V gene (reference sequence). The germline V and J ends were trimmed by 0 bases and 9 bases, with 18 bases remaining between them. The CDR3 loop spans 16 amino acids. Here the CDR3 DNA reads TGTGCCAGCAGTTACTCGAATCGGGGCCACGGCACTGAGCAGTTCTTC. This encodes CASSYSNRGHGTEQFF.

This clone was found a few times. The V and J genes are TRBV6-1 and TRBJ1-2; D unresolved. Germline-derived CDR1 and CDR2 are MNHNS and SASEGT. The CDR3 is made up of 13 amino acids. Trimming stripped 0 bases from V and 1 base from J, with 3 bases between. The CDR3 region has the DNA TGTGCCAGCAGTGAAGCTTATAACTATGGCTACACCTTC. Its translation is CASSEAYNYGYTF.

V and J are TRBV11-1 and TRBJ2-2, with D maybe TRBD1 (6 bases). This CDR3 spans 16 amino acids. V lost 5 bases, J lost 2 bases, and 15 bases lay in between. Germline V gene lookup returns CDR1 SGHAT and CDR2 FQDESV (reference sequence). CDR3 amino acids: CASSRDTGFNTGELFF. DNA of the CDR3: TGTGCCAGCAGCCGGGACACAGGGTTCAACACCGGGGAGCTGTTTTTT.

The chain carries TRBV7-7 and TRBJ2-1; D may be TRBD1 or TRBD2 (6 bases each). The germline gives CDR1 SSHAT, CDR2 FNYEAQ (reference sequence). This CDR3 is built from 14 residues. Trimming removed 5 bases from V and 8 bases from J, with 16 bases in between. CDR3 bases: TGTGCCAGCAGCCCTGGTCTGGGGGGCGATGAGCAGTTCTTC. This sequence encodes CASSPGLGGDEQFF. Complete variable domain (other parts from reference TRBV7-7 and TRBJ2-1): GAGVSQSPRYKVTKRGQDVTLRCDPISSHATLYWYQQALGQGPEFLTYFNYEAQPDKSGLPSDRFSAERPEGSISTLTIQRTEQRDSAMYRCASSPGLGGDEQFFGPGTRLTVL.

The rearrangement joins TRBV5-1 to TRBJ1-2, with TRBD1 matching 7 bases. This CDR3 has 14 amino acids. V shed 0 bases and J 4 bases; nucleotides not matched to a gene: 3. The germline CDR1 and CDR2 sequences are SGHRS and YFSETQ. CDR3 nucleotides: TGCGCCAGCAGCTTGGCGGACAGGAGCTATGGCTACACCTTC. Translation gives CASSLADRSYGYTF.

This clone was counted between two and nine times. CDR3 DNA sequence: TGTGCCAGCAGCTATGGGACAGGGCCTGACACAGATACGCAGTATTTT. Translated: CASSYGTGPDTDTQYF. The chain joins TRBV7-8 to TRBJ2-3; 9 bases fit TRBD1. From germline, CDR1 is SGHVS and CDR2 FQNEAQ. V was clipped by 4 bases and J by 2 bases; unmatched bases: 7. The CDR3 spans 16 residues.

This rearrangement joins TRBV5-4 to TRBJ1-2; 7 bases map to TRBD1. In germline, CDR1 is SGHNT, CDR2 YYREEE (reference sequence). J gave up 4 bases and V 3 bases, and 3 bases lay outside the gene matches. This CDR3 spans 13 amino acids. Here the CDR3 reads CASSSGTAYGYTF. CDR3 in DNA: TGTGCCAGCAGCTCCGGGACAGCCTATGGCTACACCTTC. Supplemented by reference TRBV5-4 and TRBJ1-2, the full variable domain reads ETGVTQSPTHLIKTRGQQVTLRCSSQSGHNTVSWYQQALGQGPQFIFQYYREEENGRGNFPPRFSGLQFPNYSSELNVNALELDDSALYLCASSSGTAYGYTFGSGTRLTVV.